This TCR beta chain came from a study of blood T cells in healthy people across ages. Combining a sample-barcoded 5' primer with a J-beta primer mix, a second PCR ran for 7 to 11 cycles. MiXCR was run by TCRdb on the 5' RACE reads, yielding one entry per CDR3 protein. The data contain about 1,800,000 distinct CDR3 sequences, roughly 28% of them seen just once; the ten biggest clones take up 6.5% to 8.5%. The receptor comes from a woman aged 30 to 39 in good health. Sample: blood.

CDR3 sequence: CATGDRVGYEQYF. As DNA, the CDR3 is TGTGCCACCGGGGACAGGGTTGGGTACGAGCAGTACTTC. V usage is TRBV15 and J usage is TRBJ2-7, with TRBD1 identical over 9 bases. CDR3 size: 13 residues. V gave up 8 bases and J gave up 4 bases; unmatched junction bases: 6. Germline V lookup: CDR1 LNHNV, CDR2 YYDKDF (reference sequence).